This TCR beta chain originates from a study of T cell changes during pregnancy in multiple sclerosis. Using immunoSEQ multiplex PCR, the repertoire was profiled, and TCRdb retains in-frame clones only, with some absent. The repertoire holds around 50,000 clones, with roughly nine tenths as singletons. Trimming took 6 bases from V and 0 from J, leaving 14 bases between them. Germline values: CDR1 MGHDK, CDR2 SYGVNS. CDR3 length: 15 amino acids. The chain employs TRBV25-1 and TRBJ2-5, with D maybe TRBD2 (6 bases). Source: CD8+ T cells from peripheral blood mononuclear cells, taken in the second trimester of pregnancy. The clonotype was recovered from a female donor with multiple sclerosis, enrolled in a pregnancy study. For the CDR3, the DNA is TGTGCCAGCAGGCGGGGAAACCTCTACCAAGAGACCCAGTACTTC. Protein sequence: CASRRGNLYQETQYF.